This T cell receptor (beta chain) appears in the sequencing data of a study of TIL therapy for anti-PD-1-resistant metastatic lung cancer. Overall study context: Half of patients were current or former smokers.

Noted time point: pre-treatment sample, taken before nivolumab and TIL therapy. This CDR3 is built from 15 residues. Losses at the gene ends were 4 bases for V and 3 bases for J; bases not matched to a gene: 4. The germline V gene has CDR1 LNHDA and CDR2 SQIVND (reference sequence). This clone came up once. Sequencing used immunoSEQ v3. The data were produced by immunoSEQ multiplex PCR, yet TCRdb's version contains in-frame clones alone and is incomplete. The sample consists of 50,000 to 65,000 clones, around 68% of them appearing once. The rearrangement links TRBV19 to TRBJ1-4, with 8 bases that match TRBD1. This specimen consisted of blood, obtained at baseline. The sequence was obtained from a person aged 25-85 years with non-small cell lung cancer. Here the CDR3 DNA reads TGTGCCAGTAGTACCACGGGACAGGCTAATGAAAAACTGTTTTTT. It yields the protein CASSTTGQANEKLFF.